The 20 T cell receptor beta chains in this list originate from one sample, sequenced in a study of PD-1 blockade in classical Hodgkin lymphoma. Only in-frame clones appear in the TCRdb table, and some are missing; sequencing was by immunoSEQ multiplex PCR. Of 25,000 to 30,000 clones in the sample, about 83% were seen once. Every patient had relapsed following autologous stem cell transplantation, and cohorts differed in brentuximab vedotin exposure. CD4+ T cells were purified from thawed PBMCs by magnetic negative selection. This sample comprised CD4+ T cells from blood, obtained at baseline. Receptor source: a human donor with classical Hodgkin lymphoma.

This chain links TRBV11-3 with TRBJ1-1; 12 positions agree with TRBD1. With 3 bases clipped from V and 10 bases from J, the junction kept 3 bases outside the gene matches. The CDR3 length is 13 residues. Germline CDR1 reads SGHNT; CDR2 reads YENEEA. The CDR3 spells CASSFGTGGRAFF. The CDR3 DNA reads TGTGCCAGCAGCTTTGGGACAGGGGGCCGAGCTTTCTTT.

J is TRBJ1-1 and V is TRBV12-5; 8 bases fit TRBD1. CDR1 and CDR2 from the germline V gene are LGHNT and FRNRAP. V lost 1 base, J lost 1 base, and 17 bases stayed unmatched. The CDR3 runs 20 residues. The CDR3 loop reads CASGLGKDRARRWGNTEAFF. The CDR3 DNA reads as TGTGCTAGTGGTTTGGGGAAGGACAGGGCCAGAAGGTGGGGGAACACTGAAGCTTTCTTT.

The chain employs TRBV2 and TRBJ1-4, with D perhaps TRBD1 (5 bases). The CDR3 totals 12 residues. Per germline, CDR1 SNHLY and CDR2 FYNNEI. The ends were cut back, 7 bases at V and 4 bases at J, with 7 bases in the middle. CDR3 coding DNA: TGTGCCAGCATGGGGGGTAATGAAAAACTGTTTTTT. Its translation: CASMGGNEKLFF.

The chain is built from TRBV5-1 and TRBJ2-5; D unresolved. Germline-derived CDR1 and CDR2 are SGHRS and YFSETQ. The V gene lost 3 bases and the J gene lost 7 bases, with 16 bases spanning the gap. The CDR3 covers 14 residues. CDR3: CASSSDLYSRTQYF. CDR3 in DNA: TGCGCCAGCAGCTCTGACTTGTATTCAAGGACCCAGTACTTC.

V and J are TRBV30 and TRBJ1-1; TRBD1 matches 7 bases. Trimming removed 5 bases from V and 6 bases from J; junction bases left unmatched: 6. In germline, CDR1 is GTSNPN, CDR2 SVGIG (reference sequence). The CDR3 runs 12 residues. The CDR3 loop is CAWDRAKSEAFF. The CDR3 DNA reads TGTGCCTGGGACAGGGCAAAGTCTGAAGCTTTCTTT.

The rearrangement joins TRBV23-1 to TRBJ1-4; D not resolved. TRBV23-1 is assigned to the ORF class and has an uncertain function. The CDR3 spans 13 residues. Trimming left V 2 bases short and J 4 bases short, with 5 bases between. This CDR3 is CASSQGLNEKLFF. The CDR3 DNA is TGCGCCAGCAGTCAAGGACTTAATGAAAAACTGTTTTTT.

The chain combines TRBV27 with TRBJ2-7, with 10 bases matching TRBD1. The germline V gene has CDR1 MNHEY and CDR2 SMNVEV (reference sequence). The CDR3 extends over 16 amino acids. With V trimmed by 5 bases and J by 4 bases, 11 bases remained unmatched. The CDR3 region is CASSPNAPGQGYEQYF. DNA of the CDR3: TGTGCCAGCAGTCCTAACGCACCGGGACAGGGGTACGAGCAGTACTTC.

The J gene is TRBJ1-1, the V gene TRBV6-6; D not certain. Trimming removed 1 base at V and 1 base at J, with 4 bases between. CDR3 size: 13 residues. Germline values: CDR1 MNHNY, CDR2 SVGAGI (reference sequence). CDR3 DNA: TGTGCCAGCAGTTACTTAGGGAACACTGAAGCTTTCTTT. It yields the protein CASSYLGNTEAFF.

The chain combines TRBV19 with TRBJ2-7; TRBD1 matches 9 bases. The CDR3 covers 15 residues. Trimming at V came to 5 bases and at J to 1 base, leaving 6 bases not matched to a gene. CDR1 and CDR2 (germline): LNHDA, SQIVND (reference sequence). The CDR3 region has the DNA TGTGCCAGTAGTTTCAGGACAGGGGCGTCCTACGAGCAGTACTTC. This sequence encodes CASSFRTGASYEQYF.

The gene calls are TRBV7-2 and TRBJ2-7; D possibly matches TRBD1 or TRBD2 (5 bases each). The ends were cut back, 4 bases at V and 3 bases at J, with 16 bases in the middle. The length of the CDR3 is 15 residues. The germline V gene encodes CDR1 SGHTA and CDR2 FQGNSA. For the CDR3, the DNA is TGTGCCAGCAGCTCCTCGGGGCAGGTCCACTACGAGCAGTACTTC. As protein: CASSSSGQVHYEQYF.

The chain employs TRBV11-2 and TRBJ1-2; TRBD1 might be the D (5 bases). The CDR3 sequence is 13 residues long. Germline values: CDR1 SGHAT, CDR2 FQNNGV. V lost 1 base and J 4 bases, leaving 7 bases between the germline ends. The CDR3 loop is CASSLAGGYGYTF. As DNA, the CDR3 is TGTGCCAGCAGCTTAGCGGGGGGCTATGGCTACACCTTC.

The V gene is TRBV5-1, the J gene TRBJ2-7; the D gene could be TRBD1 or TRBD2 (5 bases each). The CDR3 extends over 14 amino acids. Trimming took 4 bases from V and 4 from J, leaving 15 bases between them. CDR1 and CDR2 from the germline V gene are SGHRS and YFSETQ. CDR3 loop: CASSPGTVPYEQYF. The CDR3 nucleotides read TGCGCCAGCAGCCCCGGGACGGTTCCTTACGAGCAGTACTTC.

This clone was detected only once. This rearrangement joins TRBV4-2 to TRBJ1-5; D might be TRBD1 (6 bases). CDR1 is LGHNA, CDR2 YNFKEQ, per germline. The CDR3 consists of 14 residues. Trimming left V 4 bases short and J 6 bases short, with 13 bases between. The CDR3 DNA reads TGTGCCAGCAGCCTCCAAGCAGGGGTTCAGCCCCAGCATTTT. Amino acid sequence: CASSLQAGVQPQHF.

In this sample, this clone turned up a few times. V is TRBV30 and J is TRBJ1-1; D is uncertain. There are 14 residues in the CDR3. Deletions cut 0 bases from V and 0 bases from J, with 8 bases between. Germline-derived CDR1 and CDR2 are GTSNPN and SVGIG (reference sequence). The CDR3 here is CAWSVLRMNTEAFF. The CDR3 nucleotides read TGTGCCTGGAGTGTACTGCGGATGAACACTGAAGCTTTCTTT.

The chain carries TRBV7-6 and TRBJ1-4; D gene ambiguous. Deletions cut 10 bases from V and 7 bases from J, with 16 bases between. This CDR3 comprises 13 residues. Germline-derived CDR1 and CDR2 are SGHVS and FNYEAQ. CDR3 in amino acids: CATEEWAPEKLFF. The CDR3 DNA is TGTGCCACGGAGGAGTGGGCTCCTGAAAAACTGTTTTTT.

This clone was seen more than once but under ten times. This chain joins TRBV7-9 and TRBJ1-1; possibly TRBD1 for D (5 bases). Trimming stripped 5 bases from V and 4 bases from J, with 8 bases between. This CDR3 has 12 amino acids. Germline V gene sequence: CDR1 SEHNR, CDR2 FQNEAQ (reference sequence). CDR3 nucleotides: TGTGCCAGCAGCGTGGGGGTCACTGAAGCTTTCTTT. This encodes CASSVGVTEAFF.

V and J are TRBV29-1 and TRBJ1-1; 10 bases align to TRBD1. Germline CDR1 reads SQVTM; CDR2 reads ANQGSEA. Trimming cost V 4 bases and J 2 bases; bases outside gene matches: 4. The CDR3 is 14 residues long. CDR3 nucleotide sequence: TGCAGCGTTGGAAGGGACAGGGGAAACACTGAAGCTTTCTTT. Translation gives CSVGRDRGNTEAFF.

The V gene is TRBV5-4, the J gene TRBJ2-2, with D perhaps being TRBD1 or TRBD2 (6 bases each). CDR1 and CDR2 from the germline V gene are SGHNT and YYREEE (reference sequence). Trimming shortened V by 0 bases and J by 3 bases, and 15 bases separated the two germline ends. CDR3 size: 17 residues. DNA of the CDR3: TGTGCCAGCAGCTTGGCCGGAAGGGGGGCGCACACCGGGGAGCTGTTTTTT. It codes for CASSLAGRGAHTGELFF.

This chain uses TRBV30 with TRBJ2-1, with 7 bases matching TRBD2. V lost 0 bases, J lost 6 bases, and 5 bases stayed unmatched. CDR3 length: 14 amino acids. Per the germline V gene, CDR1 is GTSNPN and CDR2 is SVGIG (reference sequence). As DNA, the CDR3 is TGTGCCTGGAGTGTACATTCTAGCGGCAATGAGCAGTTCTTC. Translating gives CAWSVHSSGNEQFF. The variable domain in full, with the rest retrieved from reference TRBV30 and TRBJ2-1, is SQTIHQWPATLVQPVGSPLSLECTVEGTSNPNLYWYRQAAGRGLQLLFYSVGIGQISSEVPQNLSASRPQDRQFILSSKKLLLSDSGFYLCAWSVHSSGNEQFFGPGTRLTVL.

This chain connects TRBV27 to TRBJ2-7; 9 bases are shared with TRBD1. The germline CDR1 and CDR2 sequences are MNHEY and SMNVEV (reference sequence). Trimming removed 5 bases from V and 1 base from J; junction bases left unmatched: 9. The CDR3 loop spans 16 amino acids. The CDR3: CASSLTGTGTSYEQYF. The CDR3 DNA follows: TGTGCCAGCAGTCTAACCGGGACAGGGACGTCCTACGAGCAGTACTTC.